These 25 T cell receptor beta chains share one sample of origin, sequenced in a study of T cells in Graves' hyperthyroidism and ophthalmopathy. RNA transcripts yielded amplified TCR beta CDR3 regions. The study used the HTBI primer set for a first-round RT-PCR of the TCR CDR3. TCRdb independently ran MiXCR on the multiplex PCR reads; one entry per CDR3 protein. The profile covers 500,000 to 650,000 distinct CDR3 sequences, with 14% appearing a single time and about 15% taken by the ten largest. The sample consisted of blood. The receptor set was obtained from a woman aged 40 to 50 with Graves' hyperthyroidism.

This clonotype has a handful of counts. This chain connects TRBV9 to TRBJ2-3; D possibly uses TRBD1 or TRBD2 (6 bases each). The germline CDR1 and CDR2 sequences are SGDLS and YYNGEE. V was trimmed by 0 bases and J by 2 bases, leaving 13 bases between them. The CDR3 is 16 residues long. DNA for the CDR3: TGTGCCAGCAGCGTAGAGGGGGGAAAACCCACAGATACGCAGTATTTT. This translates into CASSVEGGKPTDTQYF.

This clonotype was picked up many times. The V and J genes are TRBV7-2 and TRBJ2-1; D might be TRBD1 or TRBD2, each matching 6 bases. Per germline, CDR1 SGHTA and CDR2 FQGNSA. V dropped 4 bases and J dropped 4 bases, with 14 bases sitting between them. The CDR3 has 15 amino acids. The CDR3, as DNA: TGTGCCAGCAGCTCGTCGGGGGCCTTATACAATGAGCAGTTCTTC. As protein: CASSSSGALYNEQFF.

This clonotype was seen ten or more times. The V gene is TRBV7-3, the J gene TRBJ1-1; D is undetermined. The CDR3 contains 11 residues. Germline CDR1 SGHTA, CDR2 FQGTGA. V was cut by 6 bases and J by 6 bases, with 8 bases left in between. The CDR3 reads CASRGGAEAFF. As DNA, the CDR3 is TGTGCCAGCAGAGGTGGCGCTGAAGCTTTCTTT.

The chain employs TRBV7-9 and TRBJ1-2; 9 positions agree with TRBD1. Looked up from germline, CDR1 is SEHNR and CDR2 is FQNEAQ (reference sequence). The V and J ends lost 4 bases and 2 bases, in that order; junction bases with no gene match: 5. The CDR3 length is 15 residues. The CDR3 nucleotides read TGTGCCAGCAGCTCTGATGGACAGGGGAACTATGGCTACACCTTC. It codes for CASSSDGQGNYGYTF.

This clonotype was recorded at least ten times. CDR3: CASSLGGRSGKYEQYF. The CDR3 nucleotides are TGCGCCAGCAGCTTAGGAGGGAGAAGCGGCAAGTACGAGCAGTACTTC. This chain links TRBV5-1 with TRBJ2-7, with D perhaps matching TRBD2 (6 bases). With 2 bases removed from V and 4 bases from J, the gap between germline ends came to 19 bases. This CDR3 is 16 amino acids long. Germline CDR1 SGHRS, CDR2 YFSETQ.

This clonotype was counted at least ten times. CDR3 sequence: CAISEWGGDVGGNEQFF. The CDR3 bases are TGTGCCATCAGTGAATGGGGAGGAGACGTGGGGGGCAATGAGCAGTTCTTC. The J gene is TRBJ2-1, the V gene TRBV10-3; D perhaps matches TRBD2 (6 bases). Germline loops: CDR1 ENHRY, CDR2 SYGVKD. The CDR3 sequence is 17 residues long. V lost 3 bases, J lost 6 bases, and 21 bases lay in between.

This chain connects TRBV19 to TRBJ2-1; perhaps TRBD2 as D (7 bases). The germline V and J ends were trimmed by 8 bases and 10 bases, with 18 bases remaining between them. Germline V gives CDR1 LNHDA, CDR2 SQIVND (reference sequence). This CDR3 is 13 amino acids long. CDR3 region: CASGTSGTTEQFF. The CDR3 DNA reads TGTGCCAGTGGGACAAGCGGGACTACCGAGCAGTTCTTC.

The CDR3 is CSVDRDYNEQFF. In DNA form, the CDR3 reads TGCAGCGTTGATAGGGACTACAATGAGCAGTTCTTC. This sequence joins TRBV29-1 and TRBJ2-1; no clear D gene. The germline V and J ends were trimmed by 3 bases and 3 bases, with 6 bases remaining between them. Germline values: CDR1 SQVTM, CDR2 ANQGSEA. CDR3 length: 12 residues.

This chain links TRBV10-3 with TRBJ2-6, with D uncertain. V lost 4 bases to trimming and J lost 0 bases, with 4 bases between them. This CDR3 region has 14 residues. CDR1 and CDR2 from the germline V gene are ENHRY and SYGVKD. The CDR3 reads CAISVGSGANVLTF. For the CDR3, the DNA is TGTGCCATCAGTGTGGGCTCTGGGGCCAACGTCCTGACTTTC.

The table lists this clonotype with many counts. V and J are TRBV5-1 and TRBJ1-1; a weak D match, TRBD1 (5 bases). The germline gives CDR1 SGHRS, CDR2 YFSETQ. This CDR3 contains 16 residues. Trimming stripped 0 bases from V and 4 bases from J, with 16 bases between. The CDR3 region is CASSLEWVGGGTEAFF. CDR3 DNA: TGCGCCAGCAGCTTGGAGTGGGTGGGGGGTGGCACTGAAGCTTTCTTT.

In this sample, this clonotype turned up many times. The chain carries TRBV12-3 or TRBV12-4 and TRBJ1-6; 8 bases are a match to TRBD1. The CDR3 contains 19 residues. Trimming at V came to 1 base and at J to 5 bases, leaving 13 bases not matched to a gene. DNA of the CDR3: TGTGCCAGCAGTTTAGACGGGACAGGCCTATTTCCGAATAATTCACCCCTCCACTTT. This gives the protein CASSLDGTGLFPNNSPLHF.

This clonotype was detected ten times or more. The chain links TRBV28 to TRBJ2-1, with TRBD2 identical over 8 bases. Germline trimming cut 5 bases from V and 0 bases from J; bases unmatched to any gene: 9. This CDR3 has 17 residues. CDR1 is MDHEN, CDR2 SYDVKM, per germline. DNA for the CDR3: TGTGCCAGCAGTACCCGGACTAGCCCGATCTCCTACAATGAGCAGTTCTTC. Its protein is CASSTRTSPISYNEQFF.

This clonotype was found many times. V and J are TRBV5-1 and TRBJ2-1, with unresolved D. The CDR3 has 16 amino acids. V was pared by 0 bases and J by 0 bases, with 10 bases between. The germline V gene encodes CDR1 SGHRS and CDR2 YFSETQ. CDR3 DNA: TGCGCCAGCAGCTTGGGCCAGGAAAGCTCCTACAATGAGCAGTTCTTC. This codes for CASSLGQESSYNEQFF.

This clonotype was picked up many times. The V gene is TRBV12-3 or TRBV12-4, the J gene TRBJ2-5; D is perhaps TRBD1 (6 bases). This CDR3 region has 15 residues. V was pared by 8 bases and J by 1 base, with 17 bases between. The CDR3 protein is CASRPAGTIQETQYF. The CDR3 region has the DNA TGTGCCAGCCGACCGGCCGGGACAATCCAAGAGACCCAGTACTTC.

This sequence joins TRBV20-1 and TRBJ2-3; D ambiguous. From germline, CDR1 is DFQATT and CDR2 SNEGSKA (reference sequence). The CDR3 totals 14 residues. V dropped 4 bases and J dropped 2 bases, with 13 bases sitting between them. CDR3 protein: CSAITVPLTDTQYF. CDR3 DNA sequence: TGCAGTGCTATCACAGTACCACTCACAGATACGCAGTATTTT.

The sample holds a few counts of this clonotype. The V gene is TRBV10-1, the J gene TRBJ2-3; D is undetermined. The CDR3 covers 14 residues. The germline V and J ends were trimmed by 9 bases and 6 bases, with 19 bases remaining between them. Germline CDR1 reads WNHNN; CDR2 reads SYGVQD (reference sequence). In DNA form, the CDR3 reads TGCGCCAGTGCCCGGAGCGTGCTGTCGGATACGCAGTATTTT. Protein product: CASARSVLSDTQYF.

This clonotype was detected ten times or more. This sequence joins TRBV28 and TRBJ2-6; unclear D gene. V shed 6 bases and J shed 4 bases, with 7 bases lying between them. CDR1 and CDR2 (germline): MDHEN, SYDVKM. There are 13 residues in the CDR3. This chain's CDR3 is CASRGRGANVLTF. CDR3 nucleotide sequence: TGTGCCAGCAGAGGGCGGGGGGCCAACGTCCTGACTTTC.

This clonotype was seen once. The chain carries TRBV7-9 and TRBJ2-2; TRBD1 might be the D (6 bases). The germline V gene has CDR1 SEHNR and CDR2 FQNEAQ (reference sequence). V shed 2 bases and J shed 5 bases, with 15 bases lying between them. The CDR3 is 16 amino acids. The DNA for the CDR3 is TGTGCCAGCAGCTTAAAAGGCCAGGGGAGAACCGGGGAGCTGTTTTTT. This encodes CASSLKGQGRTGELFF.

This clonotype was picked up a small number of times. The chain uses TRBV10-1 and TRBJ2-5; TRBD2 matches 13 bases. This CDR3 is 19 amino acids long. V lost 2 bases, J lost 5 bases, and 14 bases stayed unmatched. Germline-derived CDR1 and CDR2 are WNHNN and SYGVQD (reference sequence). The CDR3 DNA follows: TGCGCCAGCAGTGAGCCGCCGGGACTAGCGGGATGGGCGGGTGAGACCCAGTACTTC. Translating it yields CASSEPPGLAGWAGETQYF.

This chain joins TRBV6-1 and TRBJ1-6, with D unresolved. Germline V gives CDR1 MNHNS, CDR2 SASEGT. This CDR3 has 14 amino acids. Trimming took off 5 bases at V and 7 bases at J, with 12 bases between the two ends. This CDR3 reads CASSQARLNSPLHF. DNA for the CDR3: TGTGCCAGCAGTCAGGCCAGGCTAAATTCACCCCTCCACTTT.

Many counts were recorded for this clonotype. The genes are TRBV11-2 and TRBJ1-2; D call uncertain. The germline V gene encodes CDR1 SGHAT and CDR2 FQNNGV. Trimming took off 0 bases at V and 7 bases at J, with 15 bases between the two ends. The CDR3 is made up of 15 amino acids. In nucleotides, the CDR3 is TGTGCCAGCAGCTTAGATCCAATAAGTCAAGCTGGCTACACCTTC. Protein product: CASSLDPISQAGYTF.

The CDR3 spells CASSSGTSGSFYNEQFF. CDR3 bases: TGTGCCAGCAGTTCTGGAACTAGCGGGAGTTTTTACAATGAGCAGTTCTTC. The chain links TRBV6-1 to TRBJ2-1, with 11 bases identical to TRBD2. With V trimmed by 5 bases and J by 4 bases, 10 bases remained unmatched. This CDR3 has 17 residues. Germline V gives CDR1 MNHNS, CDR2 SASEGT.

This clonotype occurred a few times. The CDR3 reads CAIYRGTGELFF. For the CDR3, the DNA is TGTGCCATTTATCGAGGCACCGGGGAGCTGTTTTTT. The V and J genes are TRBV7-2 and TRBJ2-2; D gene unclear. CDR1 is SGHTA and CDR2 is FQGNSA in the germline V gene. The CDR3 contains 12 residues. Trimming pared 10 bases from V and 4 bases from J, leaving 10 bases between.

The chain uses TRBV7-9 and TRBJ1-6; the D is unclear. Germline CDR1 and CDR2: SEHNR and FQNEAQ (reference sequence). The ends were cut back, 1 base at V and 4 bases at J, with 5 bases in the middle. The CDR3 is made up of 14 amino acids. CDR3 sequence: CASSLVQYNSPLHF. As DNA, the CDR3 is TGTGCCAGCAGCTTAGTACAGTATAATTCACCCCTCCACTTT.

Ten or more counts support this clonotype. This sequence joins TRBV5-1 and TRBJ2-7; TRBD2 agrees at 11 bases. The CDR3 has 16 residues. Germline V gene data show CDR1 as SGHRS and CDR2 as YFSETQ. The junction had 7 bases not matched to a gene; V was cut back by 0 bases and J by 5 bases. CDR3 amino acids: CASSLELAGASDEQYF. The CDR3 bases are TGCGCCAGCAGCTTGGAACTAGCGGGAGCCAGCGACGAGCAGTACTTC.